Listed below are T cell receptor beta chains from one sample, sequenced in a study of metastatic and nonmetastatic thyroid tumors. TCRdb re-processed the PCR reads through MiXCR. The sample holds roughly 38,000 clones, about 12% seen once. The sequenced sample consisted of blood. The receptors come from a male donor with papillary thyroid cancer or a benign thyroid nodule (not recorded which). Some clones in this sample may be carry-over from other donors' samples. Both conserved end residues are part of each CDR3. Each record gives: J gene, clone size, CDR3 length, D gene, V gene, CDR3 protein, CDR3 DNA. D genes are given only for firm matches. Clone size is shown for a subset of rows, as once, few, many or a class of expanded clone.

j_call: TRBJ2-7; clone_size: few; cdr3_length: 11; d_call: NA; v_call: TRBV6-1; cdr3_aa: CASMSDWEQYF; cdr3_nt: TGTGCCAGCATGAGTGATTGGGAGCAGTACTTC
j_call: TRBJ1-2; clone_size: many; cdr3_length: 15; d_call: TRBD1; v_call: TRBV6-1; cdr3_aa: CASSPGQGEGYGYTF; cdr3_nt: TGTGCCAGCAGCCCGGGACAGGGTGAGGGCTATGGCTACACCTTC
j_call: TRBJ1-2; clone_size: few; cdr3_length: 15; d_call: NA; v_call: TRBV9; cdr3_aa: CASSASYRVAYGYTF; cdr3_nt: TGTGCCAGCAGCGCAAGTTACAGAGTAGCCTATGGCTACACCTTC
j_call: TRBJ2-5; clone_size: many; cdr3_length: 14; d_call: NA; v_call: TRBV6-6; cdr3_aa: CASSYSRIQETQYF; cdr3_nt: TGTGCCAGCAGTTACAGTAGGATCCAAGAGACCCAGTACTTC
j_call: TRBJ2-2; clone_size: few; cdr3_length: 14; d_call: TRBD1; v_call: TRBV6-1; cdr3_aa: CASRTGVDTGELFF; cdr3_nt: TGTGCCAGCAGGACAGGGGTTGACACCGGGGAGCTGTTTTTT
j_call: TRBJ2-5; clone_size: many; cdr3_length: 12; d_call: NA; v_call: TRBV6-2/TRBV6-3; cdr3_aa: CASIGYQETQYF; cdr3_nt: TGTGCCAGCATCGGGTACCAAGAGACCCAGTACTTC
j_call: TRBJ2-2; clone_size: many; cdr3_length: 15; d_call: NA; v_call: TRBV7-8; cdr3_aa: CASSFGGGGTGELFF; cdr3_nt: TGTGCCAGCAGCTTCGGTGGGGGTGGTACCGGGGAGCTGTTTTTT
j_call: TRBJ2-7; clone_size: many; cdr3_length: 15; d_call: NA; v_call: TRBV4-3; cdr3_aa: CASSQEWGSIYEQYF; cdr3_nt: TGCGCCAGCAGCCAAGAGTGGGGGAGTATCTACGAGCAGTACTTC
j_call: TRBJ1-1; clone_size: NA; cdr3_length: 14; d_call: NA; v_call: TRBV20-1; cdr3_aa: CSASRGLTGTEAFF; cdr3_nt: TGCAGTGCTAGTCGCGGATTGACGGGCACTGAAGCTTTCTTT
j_call: TRBJ2-3; clone_size: many; cdr3_length: 14; d_call: TRBD2; v_call: TRBV7-2; cdr3_aa: CASSLGLAGDTRYF; cdr3_nt: TGTGCCAGCAGCTTAGGGCTAGCGGGAGATACGCGGTATTTT
j_call: TRBJ1-4; clone_size: many; cdr3_length: 15; d_call: NA; v_call: TRBV20-1; cdr3_aa: CSARRRANTYGASFF; cdr3_nt: TGCAGTGCTAGAAGGAGGGCTAATACCTACGGCGCTAGCTTTTTT
j_call: TRBJ2-6; clone_size: many; cdr3_length: 16; d_call: NA; v_call: TRBV7-8; cdr3_aa: CASSLSDRSGANVLTF; cdr3_nt: TGTGCCAGCAGCTTGTCCGACCGATCTGGGGCCAACGTCCTGACTTTC
j_call: TRBJ2-5; clone_size: many; cdr3_length: 19; d_call: NA; v_call: TRBV4-1; cdr3_aa: CASSQGLLRSGTNQETQYF; cdr3_nt: TGCGCCAGCAGCCAAGGGCTACTTAGAAGCGGGACAAACCAAGAGACCCAGTACTTC
j_call: TRBJ1-3; clone_size: many; cdr3_length: 14; d_call: NA; v_call: TRBV5-1; cdr3_aa: CASRPGAGGNTIYF; cdr3_nt: TGCGCCAGTCGGCCAGGGGCGGGAGGAAACACCATATATTTT
j_call: TRBJ2-7; clone_size: NA; cdr3_length: 16; d_call: TRBD2; v_call: TRBV5-1; cdr3_aa: CASSLGLALLPSEQYF; cdr3_nt: TGCGCCAGCAGCTTGGGACTAGCCCTTCTCCCTTCGGAGCAGTACTTC
j_call: TRBJ2-2; clone_size: many; cdr3_length: 15; d_call: NA; v_call: TRBV7-2; cdr3_aa: CASSISGGITGELFF; cdr3_nt: TGTGCCAGCAGCATAAGTGGGGGTATCACCGGGGAGCTGTTTTTT
j_call: TRBJ2-3; clone_size: many; cdr3_length: 18; d_call: TRBD2; v_call: TRBV24-1; cdr3_aa: CATSDPVTSGRSADTQYF; cdr3_nt: TGTGCCACCAGTGACCCAGTCACTAGCGGGAGAAGCGCAGATACGCAGTATTTT
j_call: TRBJ1-3; clone_size: many; cdr3_length: 16; d_call: NA; v_call: TRBV9; cdr3_aa: CASSVGVRSSGNTIYF; cdr3_nt: TGTGCCAGCAGCGTAGGTGTCAGGTCCTCTGGAAACACCATATATTTT
j_call: TRBJ2-7; clone_size: many; cdr3_length: 15; d_call: TRBD2; v_call: TRBV4-3; cdr3_aa: CASSLGTSGSYEQYF; cdr3_nt: TGCGCCAGCAGCCTGGGGACTAGCGGCTCCTACGAGCAGTACTTC
j_call: TRBJ1-2; clone_size: NA; cdr3_length: 14; d_call: TRBD1; v_call: TRBV20-1; cdr3_aa: CSARDSTGEDGYTF; cdr3_nt: TGCAGTGCTAGAGATTCTACAGGGGAAGATGGCTACACCTTC
j_call: TRBJ2-7; clone_size: few; cdr3_length: 22; d_call: NA; v_call: TRBV28; cdr3_aa: CASSLWPLPFGVRRGESYEQYF; cdr3_nt: TGTGCCAGCAGTTTATGGCCCCTACCATTTGGCGTGCGGAGGGGGGAATCCTACGAGCAGTACTTC
j_call: TRBJ2-7; clone_size: many; cdr3_length: 14; d_call: NA; v_call: TRBV16; cdr3_aa: CASSQFSTIDEQYF; cdr3_nt: TGTGCCAGCAGCCAATTCTCTACTATCGACGAGCAGTACTTC
j_call: TRBJ1-4; clone_size: many; cdr3_length: 17; d_call: TRBD1; v_call: TRBV7-2; cdr3_aa: CASSRGTGGAGYEKLFF; cdr3_nt: TGTGCCAGCAGCAGGGGGACAGGGGGCGCGGGGTATGAAAAACTGTTTTTT
j_call: TRBJ2-3; clone_size: many; cdr3_length: 14; d_call: NA; v_call: TRBV2; cdr3_aa: CASNVGGSTDTQYF; cdr3_nt: TGTGCCAGCAACGTGGGAGGCAGCACAGATACGCAGTATTTT
j_call: TRBJ2-3; clone_size: many; cdr3_length: 15; d_call: TRBD2; v_call: TRBV11-1; cdr3_aa: CASSRRSGDTDTQYF; cdr3_nt: TGTGCCAGCAGCCGAAGGAGCGGGGACACAGATACGCAGTATTTT
j_call: TRBJ2-3; clone_size: many; cdr3_length: 15; d_call: TRBD1; v_call: TRBV12-3/TRBV12-4; cdr3_aa: CASSPPGQGPDTQYF; cdr3_nt: TGTGCCAGCAGTCCTCCGGGACAGGGGCCAGATACGCAGTATTTT
j_call: TRBJ2-7; clone_size: many; cdr3_length: 13; d_call: TRBD2; v_call: TRBV11-2; cdr3_aa: CASSLATSAKQYF; cdr3_nt: TGTGCCAGCAGCTTAGCCACTAGCGCGAAGCAGTACTTC
j_call: TRBJ2-5; clone_size: many; cdr3_length: 15; d_call: NA; v_call: TRBV7-8; cdr3_aa: CASSSEGRHQETQYF; cdr3_nt: TGTGCCAGCAGCTCGGAGGGCAGACATCAAGAGACCCAGTACTTC
j_call: TRBJ2-1; clone_size: many; cdr3_length: 13; d_call: NA; v_call: TRBV11-3; cdr3_aa: CASSLAQNNEQFF; cdr3_nt: TGTGCCAGCAGCTTAGCTCAGAACAATGAGCAGTTCTTC
j_call: TRBJ2-7; clone_size: medium-sized; cdr3_length: 13; d_call: TRBD1; v_call: TRBV27; cdr3_aa: CASGGQASYEQYF; cdr3_nt: TGTGCCAGCGGGGGACAGGCGTCCTACGAGCAGTACTTC
j_call: TRBJ1-1; clone_size: NA; cdr3_length: 14; d_call: TRBD1; v_call: TRBV30; cdr3_aa: CAWSVGQMNTEAFF; cdr3_nt: TGTGCCTGGAGTGTGGGACAGATGAACACTGAAGCTTTCTTT
j_call: TRBJ1-1; clone_size: NA; cdr3_length: 14; d_call: TRBD1; v_call: TRBV6-1; cdr3_aa: CASKTGGARTEAFF; cdr3_nt: TGTGCCAGCAAGACAGGGGGGGCCCGCACTGAAGCTTTCTTT
j_call: TRBJ2-7; clone_size: NA; cdr3_length: 15; d_call: NA; v_call: TRBV29-1; cdr3_aa: CSVEDRSSGGYEQYF; cdr3_nt: TGCAGCGTTGAAGATCGGTCATCAGGGGGGTACGAGCAGTACTTC
j_call: TRBJ2-6; clone_size: many; cdr3_length: 16; d_call: NA; v_call: TRBV9; cdr3_aa: CASSPRANSGANVLTF; cdr3_nt: TGTGCCAGCAGCCCCCGGGCAAACTCTGGGGCCAACGTCCTGACTTTC
j_call: TRBJ2-7; clone_size: NA; cdr3_length: 20; d_call: TRBD2; v_call: TRBV12-3/TRBV12-4; cdr3_aa: CASSLGWGTPTSGGLNEQYF; cdr3_nt: TGTGCCAGCAGTTTAGGCTGGGGGACACCGACTAGCGGGGGCCTCAATGAGCAGTACTTC
j_call: TRBJ1-2; clone_size: many; cdr3_length: 13; d_call: NA; v_call: TRBV11-2; cdr3_aa: CASSLEGNYGYTF; cdr3_nt: TGTGCCAGCAGCTTAGAAGGGAACTATGGCTACACCTTC
j_call: TRBJ2-2; clone_size: many; cdr3_length: 15; d_call: NA; v_call: TRBV30; cdr3_aa: CAWSGGTQNTGELFF; cdr3_nt: TGTGCCTGGAGCGGTGGGACTCAGAACACCGGGGAGCTGTTTTTT
j_call: TRBJ2-2; clone_size: NA; cdr3_length: 13; d_call: TRBD1; v_call: TRBV6-2/TRBV6-3; cdr3_aa: CASSLSGTGVLFF; cdr3_nt: TGTGCCAGCAGTTTATCGGGGACAGGGGTGCTGTTTTTT
j_call: TRBJ2-7; clone_size: NA; cdr3_length: 12; d_call: TRBD1; v_call: TRBV20-1; cdr3_aa: CSARTGDYEQYF; cdr3_nt: TGCAGTGCGAGGACAGGGGACTACGAGCAGTACTTC
j_call: TRBJ2-1; clone_size: many; cdr3_length: 16; d_call: TRBD2; v_call: TRBV7-7; cdr3_aa: CASSSSASGRLNEQFF; cdr3_nt: TGTGCTAGCAGCTCGTCGGCTAGCGGGAGATTAAATGAGCAGTTCTTC
j_call: TRBJ1-4; clone_size: many; cdr3_length: 15; d_call: NA; v_call: TRBV19; cdr3_aa: CASSIGGSTNEKLFF; cdr3_nt: TGTGCCAGTAGTATAGGCGGGTCAACTAATGAAAAACTGTTTTTT
j_call: TRBJ2-7; clone_size: many; cdr3_length: 14; d_call: NA; v_call: TRBV7-2; cdr3_aa: CASSIGQGAYEQYF; cdr3_nt: TGTGCCAGCAGCATAGGCCAGGGCGCCTACGAGCAGTACTTC
j_call: TRBJ1-1; clone_size: many; cdr3_length: 14; d_call: NA; v_call: TRBV30; cdr3_aa: CAWSVGASNTEAFF; cdr3_nt: TGTGCCTGGAGTGTTGGGGCTTCGAACACTGAAGCTTTCTTT
j_call: TRBJ2-5; clone_size: NA; cdr3_length: 15; d_call: TRBD2; v_call: TRBV5-4; cdr3_aa: CASTSGRAEGETQYF; cdr3_nt: TGTGCCAGCACCTCCGGGAGGGCGGAAGGAGAGACCCAGTACTTC
j_call: TRBJ2-5; clone_size: many; cdr3_length: 14; d_call: NA; v_call: TRBV10-2; cdr3_aa: CASSGGKAQETQYF; cdr3_nt: TGCGCCAGCAGTGGGGGAAAGGCCCAAGAGACCCAGTACTTC
j_call: TRBJ2-7; clone_size: few; cdr3_length: 15; d_call: NA; v_call: TRBV27; cdr3_aa: CASSLKASQDYEQYF; cdr3_nt: TGTGCCAGCAGTCTTAAGGCCAGCCAAGACTACGAGCAGTACTTC
j_call: TRBJ2-7; clone_size: many; cdr3_length: 12; d_call: NA; v_call: TRBV7-9; cdr3_aa: CASSPSSLEQYF; cdr3_nt: TGTGCCAGCAGCCCCTCTAGTTTGGAGCAGTACTTC
j_call: TRBJ2-3; clone_size: many; cdr3_length: 17; d_call: NA; v_call: TRBV15; cdr3_aa: CATSRRRRSPSINTQYF; cdr3_nt: TGTGCCACCAGCAGAAGAAGACGGAGCCCGTCAATTAATACGCAGTATTTT
j_call: TRBJ2-1; clone_size: many; cdr3_length: 14; d_call: NA; v_call: TRBV6-1; cdr3_aa: CASSSPYNYNEQFF; cdr3_nt: TGTGCCAGCAGTTCCCCCTATAATTACAATGAGCAGTTCTTC
j_call: TRBJ2-3; clone_size: many; cdr3_length: 16; d_call: NA; v_call: TRBV11-1; cdr3_aa: CASSSSSVRHTDTQYF; cdr3_nt: TGTGCCAGCAGCTCTTCTAGCGTTCGGCACACAGATACGCAGTATTTT
j_call: TRBJ1-2; clone_size: NA; cdr3_length: 12; d_call: NA; v_call: TRBV29-1; cdr3_aa: CSVEQQTGGYTF; cdr3_nt: TGCAGCGTTGAACAGCAGACGGGTGGCTACACCTTC
j_call: TRBJ2-7; clone_size: medium-sized; cdr3_length: 15; d_call: TRBD2; v_call: TRBV6-2/TRBV6-3; cdr3_aa: CASRPLAGAAYEQYF; cdr3_nt: TGTGCCAGCAGACCCCTAGCGGGCGCTGCCTACGAGCAGTACTTC